This is a list of T cell receptor beta chains from one sample in a study of blood T cell repertoires in COVID-19. The method was immunoSEQ multiplex PCR; TCRdb's version includes in-frame clones alone and lacks a portion of them. The sample holds over 200,000 clones; around 83% are singletons and the top ten take around 6%. Sequencing was performed on peripheral blood. Receptors originate from an older man with acute or convalescent COVID-19. CDR3s include the opening cysteine and the closing phenylalanine or tryptophan. D genes are given only for firm matches. Expanded clones get a size class; other rows say once, few or many, or leave the size out.

size	D	V	J	CDR3	DNA
once	.	TRBV4-1	TRBJ2-3	CASSLNWLSRTDTQYF	TGCGCCAGCAGCCTGAATTGGCTTTCTCGCACAGATACGCAGTATTTT
.	TRBD1	TRBV5-4	TRBJ2-1	CASSPGTVLNEQFF	TGTGCCAGCAGCCCCGGGACAGTCCTGAATGAGCAGTTCTTC
.	TRBD2	TRBV5-1	TRBJ2-3	CASSLVAGAADTQYF	TGCGCCAGCAGCTTGGTTGCGGGAGCGGCAGATACGCAGTATTTT
once	TRBD1	TRBV2	TRBJ2-7	CASRGTGPYEQYF	TGTGCCAGCAGAGGGACAGGGCCCTACGAGCAGTACTTC
.	TRBD2	TRBV5-1	TRBJ2-3	CASSFSGGRTDTQYF	TGCGCCAGCAGCTTCTCGGGAGGGCGTACAGATACGCAGTATTTT
.	TRBD1	TRBV10-2	TRBJ2-1	CASLTGYNEQFF	TGCGCCAGCCTGACAGGGTACAATGAGCAGTTCTTC
.	.	TRBV28	TRBJ1-2	CASSLYAVVYGYTF	TGTGCCAGCAGTTTATACGCGGTGGTCTATGGCTACACCTTC
.	TRBD1	TRBV29-1	TRBJ2-7	CSSGQGAYEQYF	TGCAGCTCGGGACAGGGGGCCTACGAGCAGTACTTC
.	.	TRBV9	TRBJ1-5	CASSAGGHSNQPQHF	TGTGCCAGCAGCGCAGGTGGGCATAGCAATCAGCCCCAGCATTTT
once	.	TRBV6-5	TRBJ1-2	CAGGGRSYGYTF	TGTGCCGGGGGGGGACGGAGCTATGGCTACACCTTC
.	.	TRBV27	TRBJ1-5	CASSLWGEGNQPQHF	TGTGCCAGCAGTTTATGGGGGGAGGGCAATCAGCCCCAGCATTTT
.	TRBD2	TRBV5-1	TRBJ2-3	CASSNPGLAFADTQYF	TGCGCCAGCAGCAACCCGGGACTAGCGTTCGCAGATACGCAGTATTTT
.	.	TRBV20-1	TRBJ1-1	CSASRQTEAFF	TGCAGTGCTAGTCGACAGACTGAAGCTTTCTTT
.	TRBD2	TRBV6-6	TRBJ2-7	CASSSGLAGVDEQYF	TGTGCCAGCAGTTCAGGACTAGCGGGGGTCGACGAGCAGTACTTC
.	TRBD1	TRBV5-1	TRBJ2-5	CASSSTGGAQTQYF	TGCGCCAGCAGCTCTACAGGGGGCGCCCAGACCCAGTACTTC
.	.	TRBV27	TRBJ1-2	CASSFTDGRVLGYTF	TGTGCCAGCAGTTTCACCGATGGCCGGGTACTGGGCTACACCTTC